Listed below are T cell receptor beta chains from one sample, sequenced in a study of Graves' ophthalmopathy and Graves' hyperthyroidism. TCRdb used MiXCR to reprocess the multiplex PCR reads, holding one entry per CDR3 protein. The sample includes roughly 400,000 distinct CDR3 sequences, 15% of them seen just once. The sequenced sample was peripheral blood. The origin of the receptors is a woman aged 18-35 years with stable Graves' hyperthyroidism. The CDR3 runs from the conserved cysteine through the conserved F or W. The D gene is left open where the match is weak. Size tells how often a clone was seen (once, few, many) or the class of an expanded clone, and some rows leave it out.

15	-	TRBV18	TRBD1	TRBJ2-5	CASSAGTGVQETQYF	TGTGCCAGCTCAGCCGGGACAGGCGTACAAGAGACCCAGTACTTC
16	-	TRBV6-1	-	TRBJ2-7	CASSESGVGASYEQYF	TGTGCCAGCAGTGAATCGGGAGTGGGGGCTTCCTACGAGCAGTACTTC
14	few	TRBV20-1	TRBD1	TRBJ2-7	CSASPGQGAYEQYF	TGCAGTGCTAGCCCCGGACAGGGGGCCTACGAGCAGTACTTC
17	-	TRBV5-1	TRBD1	TRBJ2-2	CASSTGPTGVSTGELFF	TGCGCCAGCAGCACCGGACCGACAGGGGTTTCCACCGGGGAGCTGTTTTTT
16	-	TRBV7-3	TRBD2	TRBJ2-2	CASPGTSGGESGELFF	TGTGCCAGCCCCGGGACTAGCGGGGGGGAATCCGGGGAGCTGTTTTTT
15	many	TRBV7-2	TRBD1	TRBJ2-5	CASSAPTGGEETQYF	TGTGCCAGCAGCGCCCCGACAGGGGGGGAAGAGACCCAGTACTTC
14	many	TRBV9	-	TRBJ2-7	CASSPGLISYEQYF	TGTGCCAGCAGCCCGGGACTGATCTCCTACGAGCAGTACTTC
17	many	TRBV19	TRBD1	TRBJ1-2	CASSIPGQGRGGYGYTF	TGTGCCAGTAGTATCCCAGGACAGGGCAGAGGAGGCTATGGCTACACCTTC
15	few	TRBV5-1	-	TRBJ2-7	CASSFTTGYAGEQYF	TGCGCCAGCAGCTTTACTACAGGGTATGCGGGTGAGCAGTACTTC
12	many	TRBV7-2	TRBD2	TRBJ2-5	CVSSGTSGTQYF	TGTGTCAGCAGCGGGACTAGCGGGACCCAGTACTTC
14	many	TRBV6-5	-	TRBJ1-5	CASSYSSGGQPQHF	TGTGCCAGCAGTTACTCTTCAGGAGGACAGCCCCAGCATTTT
16	many	TRBV2	-	TRBJ2-5	CASNRGLVSFEGTQYF	TGTGCCAGCAACAGGGGACTAGTGTCATTCGAAGGGACCCAGTACTTC
13	-	TRBV7-3	-	TRBJ1-1	CASRLDTNTEAFF	TGTGCCAGCCGCTTGGACACTAACACTGAAGCTTTCTTT
16	many	TRBV7-8	TRBD1	TRBJ1-6	CASSRTPGQGNSPLHF	TGTGCCAGCAGCCGCACGCCGGGACAGGGGAATTCACCCCTCCACTTT
19	many	TRBV29-1	-	TRBJ2-7	CSVVALARGEMVGYYEQYF	TGCAGCGTTGTCGCGTTGGCCAGGGGCGAGATGGTAGGGTACTACGAGCAGTACTTC
13	many	TRBV6-1	-	TRBJ2-5	CASRVGGEETQYF	TGTGCCAGCAGGGTAGGGGGAGAAGAGACCCAGTACTTC
16	many	TRBV11-3	TRBD2	TRBJ2-5	CASSLRLAGAQETQYF	TGTGCCAGCAGCTTACGACTAGCGGGGGCCCAAGAGACCCAGTACTTC
13	-	TRBV18	-	TRBJ1-1	CASSPVGQSEAFF	TGTGCCAGCTCACCAGTCGGACAAAGTGAAGCTTTCTTT
14	many	TRBV5-1	TRBD1	TRBJ1-1	CASSPDRSKMEAFF	TGCGCCAGCAGTCCGGACAGGTCAAAAATGGAAGCTTTCTTT
15	-	TRBV4-1	-	TRBJ1-1	CASSHEGSMGTEAFF	TGCGCCAGCAGCCATGAGGGGTCCATGGGCACTGAAGCTTTCTTT
14	many	TRBV6-1	-	TRBJ1-1	CASSRLRGNTEAFF	TGTGCCAGCAGCAGACTTCGGGGCAACACTGAAGCTTTCTTT
12	many	TRBV15	-	TRBJ2-7	CATSRDQWEQYF	TGTGCCACCAGCAGAGATCAGTGGGAGCAGTACTTC
18	-	TRBV4-2	TRBD2	TRBJ2-2	CASSRLGLAGSNTVELFF	TGTGCCAGCAGCCGCTTGGGACTAGCGGGTTCGAACACCGTGGAGCTGTTTTTT
17	many	TRBV11-2	-	TRBJ2-7	CASSLDRRRQVSYEQYF	TGTGCCAGCAGCTTAGATCGGCGACGGCAAGTCTCCTACGAGCAGTACTTC
14	-	TRBV4-1	-	TRBJ2-2	CASSHPPRTGELFF	TGCGCCAGCAGCCATCCCCCGCGGACCGGGGAGCTGTTTTTT